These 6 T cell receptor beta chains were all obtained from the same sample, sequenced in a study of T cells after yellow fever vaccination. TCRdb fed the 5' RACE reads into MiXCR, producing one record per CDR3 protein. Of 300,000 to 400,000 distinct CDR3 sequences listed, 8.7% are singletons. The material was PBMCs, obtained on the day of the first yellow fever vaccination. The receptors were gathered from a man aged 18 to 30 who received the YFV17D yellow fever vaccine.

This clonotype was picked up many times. The CDR3 DNA is TGTGCCAGCAGTTTATCGGAGTGGGCTGAGCAGTTCTTC. Protein: CASSLSEWAEQFF. The V call is TRBV12-3 or TRBV12-4, the J call TRBJ2-1, with unresolved D. Trimming shortened V by 2 bases and J by 9 bases, and 11 bases separated the two germline ends. This CDR3 contains 13 residues.

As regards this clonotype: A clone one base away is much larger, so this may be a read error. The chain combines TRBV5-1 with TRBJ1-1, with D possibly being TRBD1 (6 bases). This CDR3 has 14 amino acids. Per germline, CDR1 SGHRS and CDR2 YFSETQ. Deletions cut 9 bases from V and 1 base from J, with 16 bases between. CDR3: CANRLRDTNTEAFF. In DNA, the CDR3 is TGCGCCAACAGACTGCGGGACACGAACACTGAAGCTTTCTTT.

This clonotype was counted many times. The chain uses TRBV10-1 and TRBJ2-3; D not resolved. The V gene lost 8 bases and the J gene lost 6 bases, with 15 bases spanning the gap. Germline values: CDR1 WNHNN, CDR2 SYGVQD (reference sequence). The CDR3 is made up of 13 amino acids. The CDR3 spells CASSPDPRDTQYF. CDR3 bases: TGCGCCAGCTCCCCGGACCCCCGGGATACGCAGTATTTT.

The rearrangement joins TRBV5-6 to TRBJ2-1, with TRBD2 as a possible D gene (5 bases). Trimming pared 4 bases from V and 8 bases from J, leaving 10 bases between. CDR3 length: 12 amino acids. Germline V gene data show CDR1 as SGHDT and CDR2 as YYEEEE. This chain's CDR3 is CASSPTGDEQFF. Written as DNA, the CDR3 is TGTGCCAGCAGCCCGACCGGGGATGAGCAGTTCTTC. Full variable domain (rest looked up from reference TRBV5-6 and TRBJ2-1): DAGVTQSPTHLIKTRGQQVTLRCSPKSGHDTVSWYQQALGQGPQFIFQYYEEEERQRGNFPDRFSGHQFPNYSSELNVNALLLGDSALYLCASSPTGDEQFFGPGTRLTVL.

The CDR3 region is CASSLIRGSGELFF. In nucleotides, the CDR3 is TGTGCCAGCAGCTTAATTAGGGGCAGCGGGGAGCTGTTTTTT. The chain couples TRBV7-2 to TRBJ2-2, with a tentative D call TRBD1 (5 bases). Trimming removed 2 bases at V and 7 bases at J, with 11 bases between. Looked up from germline, CDR1 is SGHTA and CDR2 is FQGNSA. The CDR3 covers 14 residues.

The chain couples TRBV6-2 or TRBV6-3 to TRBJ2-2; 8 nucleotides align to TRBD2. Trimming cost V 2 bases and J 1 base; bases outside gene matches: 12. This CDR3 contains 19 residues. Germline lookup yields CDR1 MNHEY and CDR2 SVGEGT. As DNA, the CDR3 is TGTGCCAGCAGTTACCAGCAACTACTAGCGGTCTTGAACACCGGGGAGCTGTTTTTT. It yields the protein CASSYQQLLAVLNTGELFF.